This TCR beta chain was identified during a study of cytomegalovirus exposure and HLA in healthy donors. Study results and limitations: It emerged from a later analysis that several of the most significant clusters appeared to be linked to common viral pathogens. TRBV6-2, TRBV6-3 and some other V segments were excluded as indistinguishable.

Germline values: CDR1 SGHRS, CDR2 YFSETQ. The V end lost 0 bases, the J end lost 4 bases, and 5 bases lay between the germline ends. CDR3 size: 13 residues. The PCR contained 60 Vbeta and 13 Jbeta primers. TCRdb's copy holds only in-frame clones and misses some; the assay was immunoSEQ multiplex PCR. In the table there are 150,000 or so clones, 65% to 85% of which are singletons. For this clone: Its antigen is not identified.

Sequenced sample: PBMCs. This rearrangement joins TRBV5-1 to TRBJ1-3, with D unclear. The sequence came from a man over 45 in good health and CMV-seronegative. CDR3 protein: CASSLAQGNTIYF. CDR3 in DNA: TGCGCCAGCAGCTTGGCGCAGGGAAACACCATATATTTT.